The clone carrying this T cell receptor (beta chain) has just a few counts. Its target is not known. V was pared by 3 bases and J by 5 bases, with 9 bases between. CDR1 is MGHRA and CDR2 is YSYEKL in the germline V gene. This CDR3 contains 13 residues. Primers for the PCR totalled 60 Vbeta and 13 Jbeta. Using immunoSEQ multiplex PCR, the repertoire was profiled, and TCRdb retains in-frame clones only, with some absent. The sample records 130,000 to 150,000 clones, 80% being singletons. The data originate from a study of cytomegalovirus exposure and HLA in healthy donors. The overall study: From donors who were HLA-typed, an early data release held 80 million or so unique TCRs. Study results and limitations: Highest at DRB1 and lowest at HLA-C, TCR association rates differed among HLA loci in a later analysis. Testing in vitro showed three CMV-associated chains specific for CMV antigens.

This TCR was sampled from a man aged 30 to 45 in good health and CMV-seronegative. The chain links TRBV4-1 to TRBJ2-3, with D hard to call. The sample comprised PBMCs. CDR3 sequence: CASSHPWRDTQYF. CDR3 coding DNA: TGCGCCAGCAGCCATCCTTGGAGAGATACGCAGTATTTT.